This TCR beta chain was documented in a study of human T cells and chemical hapten exposure. Study-level background: In the sensitization step, 2% DPC was placed on about 2 cm by about 2 cm of upper inner arm skin.

Time point reported: patch test 3, about 24 weeks after DPC sensitization. As to treatment: therapeutic diphenylcyclopropenone sensitization with weekly scalp DPC. This clonotype was observed at least ten times. No antigen is known for it. CDR1 SNHLY and CDR2 FYNNEI come from the germline V gene. This CDR3 spans 15 amino acids. The junction had 4 bases not matched to a gene; V was cut back by 5 bases and J by 3 bases. Study results and caveats: The count of PT1 expanded TCRs correlated positively with patch test score. Significantly greater numbers of large CDR3 similarity clusters came from expanded TCRs than from controls.

Via MiXCR, TCRdb re-called the RACE reads, giving one row per CDR3 protein. The sample consists of over 55,000 distinct CDR3 sequences, around 10% of them appearing once. The rearrangement joins TRBV2 to TRBJ2-3; 11 bases agree with TRBD2. This specimen consisted of whole blood, obtained in connection with sensitization to the hapten diphenylcyclopropenone (DPC). This clonotype was obtained from a woman between 50 and 59 years old with alopecia areata. Some clones in this sample may be carry-over from other donors' samples. The CDR3 DNA follows: TGTGCCAGCAGTTTTAGCGGGGGGGCGACAGATACGCAGTATTTT. Translated, it gives CASSFSGGATDTQYF. Drawing the rest from reference TRBV2 and TRBJ2-3, the complete variable domain is EPEVTQTPSHQVTQMGQEVILRCVPISNHLYFYWYRQILGQKVEFLVSFYNNEISEKSEIFDDQFSVERPDGSNFTLKIRSTKLEDSAMYFCASSFSGGATDTQYFGPGTRLTVL.